This section outlines one T cell receptor beta chain sequence together with its context. Only in-frame clones appear in the TCRdb table, and some are missing; sequencing was by immunoSEQ multiplex PCR. The table has around 77,000 clones, 75% to 85% seen once; the top ten hold about 0.79%. The data are from a study of T cell clones after liver transplantation. Germline V gives CDR1 MGHDK, CDR2 SYGVNS. This CDR3 region has 17 residues. J was trimmed by 2 bases and V by 3 bases; bases with no gene match: 11. The material sequenced was CD4+ T cells from blood, taken 12 months after liver transplant. The gene calls are TRBV25-1 and TRBJ2-5; TRBD1 agrees at 8 bases. The clonotype comes from a human patient who received a liver transplant. The graft donor may have given rise to some T cells. CDR3 in amino acids: CASSDGIGTGGQETQYF. DNA of the CDR3: TGTGCCAGCAGTGATGGTATCGGGACAGGAGGGCAAGAGACCCAGTACTTC. Full variable domain (outside the CDR3, taken from reference TRBV25-1 and TRBJ2-5): EADIYQTPRYLVIGTGKKITLECSQTMGHDKMYWYQQDPGMELHLIHYSYGVNSTEKGDLSSESTVSRIRTEHFPLTLESARPSHTSQYLCASSDGIGTGGQETQYFGPGTRLLVL.